The 8 T cell receptor beta chains given below trace back to one sample, sequenced in a study of T-cell memory formation after mild COVID-19. Each CDR3 protein gets one entry after TCRdb re-called the 5' RACE reads with MiXCR. The table lists tens of thousands of distinct CDR3 sequences, less than 9.5% of them singletons, with roughly 10% in the top ten. The sequencing input was PBMCs or a T cell subset sorted from them (not recorded which). Receptors were obtained from an adult woman who had mild COVID-19 (a few samples of this study predate the infection). Cell type and time point are not known.

V and J are TRBV7-8 and TRBJ2-3, with no clear D. The CDR3 has 15 amino acids. Trimming removed 4 bases at V and 2 bases at J, with 13 bases between. The germline V gene encodes CDR1 SGHVS and CDR2 FQNEAQ. As DNA, the CDR3 is TGTGCCAGCAGCTCAAGACGGCTTACCACAGATACGCAGTATTTT. Translating gives CASSSRRLTTDTQYF.

This chain joins TRBV5-5 and TRBJ1-4; 7 positions match TRBD1. With V trimmed by 3 bases and J by 5 bases, 4 bases remained unmatched. CDR1 is SGHKS, CDR2 YYEKEE, per germline (reference sequence). There are 14 residues in the CDR3. The CDR3 DNA reads as TGTGCCAGCAGCTCCGGGACAGCGAATGAAAAACTGTTTTTT. This codes for CASSSGTANEKLFF.

This clonotype was observed many times. V is TRBV12-3 or TRBV12-4 and J is TRBJ2-1; 10 nucleotides agree with TRBD2. The CDR3 is 14 residues long. J gave up 6 bases and V 9 bases, and 8 bases lay outside the gene matches. CDR3 sequence: CASASSGSGNEQFF. The DNA of the CDR3 is TGTGCCAGTGCATCTAGCGGGAGTGGCAATGAGCAGTTCTTC.

This clonotype was observed at least ten times. V is TRBV11-2 and J is TRBJ2-7; D call uncertain. Trimming removed 5 bases at V and 2 bases at J, with 13 bases between. This CDR3 is 14 amino acids long. The germline gives CDR1 SGHAT, CDR2 FQNNGV. The DNA for the CDR3 is TGTGCCAGCAGCCTTGCCCTAGGGCCCTACGAGCAGTACTTC. Protein: CASSLALGPYEQYF.

This clonotype was detected only a few times. The rearrangement joins TRBV5-1 to TRBJ2-5, with a tentative D call TRBD1 (5 bases). The CDR3 totals 13 residues. From germline, CDR1 is SGHRS and CDR2 YFSETQ. The ends were cut back, 0 bases at V and 7 bases at J, with 10 bases in the middle. CDR3 residues: CASSLGDRGTQYF. CDR3 in DNA: TGCGCCAGCAGCTTGGGTGACAGAGGGACCCAGTACTTC. The full variable domain, with the rest looked up from reference TRBV5-1 and TRBJ2-5, is KAGVTQTPRYLIKTRGQQVTLSCSPISGHRSVSWYQQTPGQGLQFLFEYFSETQRNKGNFPGRFSGRQFSNSRSEMNVSTLELGDSALYLCASSLGDRGTQYFGPGTRLLVL.

This clonotype was seen at least ten times. This chain links TRBV7-9 with TRBJ2-7, with D maybe TRBD2 (6 bases). Germline values: CDR1 SEHNR, CDR2 FQNEAQ (reference sequence). V was trimmed by 3 bases and J by 0 bases, leaving 9 bases between them. The length of the CDR3 is 14 residues. The chain's CDR3 is CASSFGGNSYEQYF. For the CDR3, the DNA is TGTGCCAGCAGCTTTGGGGGGAACTCCTACGAGCAGTACTTC.

This clonotype has just a few counts. This chain connects TRBV27 to TRBJ2-3; 8 positions agree with TRBD2. From germline, CDR1 is MNHEY and CDR2 SMNVEV (reference sequence). The CDR3 has 16 amino acids. V was clipped by 2 bases and J by 4 bases; unmatched bases: 8. Here the CDR3 DNA reads TGTGCCAGCAGTTTAAAAGGCGCCGGGAGGGCAGATACGCAGTATTTT. Translation: CASSLKGAGRADTQYF.

This clonotype occurred a few times. The DNA for the CDR3 is TGTGCCAGCAGTCAGACAGGGTGGGACACTGAAGCTTTCTTT. It encodes CASSQTGWDTEAFF. V and J are TRBV12-3 or TRBV12-4 and TRBJ1-1, with 7 bases matching TRBD1. CDR3 length: 14 amino acids. Trimming took 5 bases from V and 3 from J; bases not matched to a gene: 6.